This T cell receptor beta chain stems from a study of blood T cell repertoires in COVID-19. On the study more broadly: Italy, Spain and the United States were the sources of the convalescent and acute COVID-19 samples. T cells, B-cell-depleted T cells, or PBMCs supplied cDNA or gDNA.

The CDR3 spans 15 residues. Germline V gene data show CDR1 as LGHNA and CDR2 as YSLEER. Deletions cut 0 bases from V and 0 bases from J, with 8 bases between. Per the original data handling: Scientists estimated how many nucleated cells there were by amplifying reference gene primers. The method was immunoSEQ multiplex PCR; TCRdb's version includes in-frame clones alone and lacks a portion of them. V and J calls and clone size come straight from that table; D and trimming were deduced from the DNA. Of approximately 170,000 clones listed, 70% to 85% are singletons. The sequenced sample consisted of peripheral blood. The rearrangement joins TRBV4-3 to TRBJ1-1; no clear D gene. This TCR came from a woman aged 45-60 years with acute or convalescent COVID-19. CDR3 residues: CASSQDPSLNTEAFF. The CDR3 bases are TGCGCCAGCAGCCAAGATCCAAGCTTGAACACTGAAGCTTTCTTT.